This T cell receptor beta chain was identified during a study of radiotherapy plus CTLA-4 blockade in lung cancer. The length of the CDR3 is 13 residues. The germline V gene has CDR1 SGHDT and CDR2 YYEEEE. Trimming left V 4 bases short and J 1 base short, with 9 bases between. Method: immunoSEQ multiplex PCR; TCRdb's copy keeps in-frame clones and lacks some. The sample lists 100,000 to 150,000 clones, more than 65% occurring once. The table lists this clone with many counts. The sample was peripheral blood, taken from a patient treated with radiotherapy plus ipilimumab. This clonotype was sampled from a human donor with non-small cell lung cancer who had a partial response to radiotherapy plus ipilimumab. The chain carries TRBV5-6 and TRBJ2-7; weak D call: TRBD2 (6 bases). CDR3 coding DNA: TGTGCCAGCAGCCAAGGACTATCCTACGAGCAGTACGTC. This codes for CASSQGLSYEQYV.